Shown below are 21 T cell receptor beta chains from a single sample sequenced in a study of blood T cells in healthy people across ages. A sample-barcoded 5' primer and a J-beta primer mix were used in a second PCR of roughly 7 to 11 cycles. MiXCR was run by TCRdb on the 5' RACE reads, yielding one entry per CDR3 protein. The sample yields 1.5 million to 1.8 million distinct CDR3 sequences, 42% seen once. The sequencing input was blood. Receptors were obtained from a woman in her late teens or twenties in good health.

The chain recombines TRBV20-1 with TRBJ2-5; D gene ambiguous. The J call is doubtful: the DNA matches TRBJ2-7 better. The CDR3 spans 12 residues. Looked up from germline, CDR1 is DFQATT and CDR2 is SNEGSKA (reference sequence). The CDR3 DNA reads as TGCAGTGCTACTTTACCTCCCTACGAGCAGTACTTC. It translates to CSATLPPYEQYF.

Concerning this clonotype itself: This may be a read error: a much more frequent sequence differs by one nucleotide. The chain has TRBV27 and TRBJ2-3, with D perhaps TRBD1 or TRBD2 (6 bases each). The germline CDR1 and CDR2 sequences are MNHEY and SMNVEV (reference sequence). The V end was cut by 10 bases, the J end by 4 bases, with 21 bases between. The CDR3 has 15 amino acids. This chain's CDR3 is CANRYIGGPSDTQYF. DNA for the CDR3: TGTGCCAACAGGTATATTGGGGGGCCATCAGATACGCAGTATTTT.

The chain carries TRBV9 and TRBJ2-1; TRBD2 is a possible D gene (6 bases). V was shortened by 0 bases and J by 5 bases, with 15 bases between the two germline ends. The V gene's germline CDR1 is SGDLS and CDR2 YYNGEE. The CDR3 has 16 amino acids. The CDR3 DNA sequence: TGTGCCAGCAGCGTAGGCAGGGAGGTCTATAACAATGAGCAGTTCTTC. Encoded protein: CASSVGREVYNNEQFF.

This clonotype occurred a few times. A clone one base away is much larger, so this may be a read error. The chain has TRBV7-3 and TRBJ2-1; 9 nucleotides match TRBD2. The J call is uncertain, as TRBJ2-7 better fits the DNA end. CDR3 size: 15 residues. From germline, CDR1 is SGHTA and CDR2 FQGTGA. The CDR3 nucleotides read TGTGCCAGCAGCTTAGGGACTAGCTCCTACAATGAGCAGTACTTC. It is translated as CASSLGTSSYNEQYF.

The chain recombines TRBV6-2 or TRBV6-3 with TRBJ2-3; weak D call: TRBD1 (6 bases). CDR3 length equals 14 residues. CDR1 and CDR2 from the germline V gene are MNHEY and SVGEGT. V was pared by 7 bases and J by 1 base, with 12 bases between. CDR3 in amino acids: CASTQRTGTDTQYF. For the CDR3, the DNA is TGTGCCAGCACCCAACGGACAGGCACAGATACGCAGTATTTT.

V is TRBV13 and J is TRBJ2-3; 11 nucleotides match TRBD2. Unmatched junction bases numbered 4, after V lost 5 bases and J lost 3 bases. The CDR3 has 15 residues. The germline V gene has CDR1 PRHDT and CDR2 FYEKMQ (reference sequence). CDR3 loop: CASSHSGGATDTQYF. CDR3 coding DNA: TGTGCCAGCAGCCATAGCGGGGGGGCGACAGATACGCAGTATTTT. The full variable domain, rest sourced from reference TRBV13 and TRBJ2-3, is AAGVIQSPRHLIKEKRETATLKCYPIPRHDTVYWYQQGPGQDPQFLISFYEKMQSDKGSIPDRFSAQQFSDYHSELNMSSLELGDSALYFCASSHSGGATDTQYFGPGTRLTVL.

The chain carries TRBV12-3 or TRBV12-4 and TRBJ2-3; D unresolved. This CDR3 has 12 amino acids. Trimming took 2 bases from V and 6 from J, leaving 6 bases between them. The CDR3 nucleotides read TGTGCCAGCAGTTTAATGCGGGATACGCAGTATTTT. It encodes CASSLMRDTQYF.

This rearrangement joins TRBV7-2 to TRBJ2-7; no clear D. Near its end, the DNA agrees better with TRBJ2-5, so the J call may be wrong. The germline V gene encodes CDR1 SGHTA and CDR2 FQGNSA. This CDR3 is built from 13 residues. CDR3 nucleotides: TGTGCCAGCAGCTTAGCTTCCCGCGGGACCCAGTACTTC. It specifies CASSLASRGTQYF.

The rearrangement uses TRBV7-8 and TRBJ2-5, with D possibly being TRBD1 (6 bases). The length of the CDR3 is 15 residues. The V end lost 10 bases, the J end lost 1 base, and 19 bases lay between the germline ends. CDR1 and CDR2 (germline): SGHVS, FQNEAQ. This chain's CDR3 is CATTGSRDTQETQYF. The CDR3 DNA follows: TGTGCCACCACCGGAAGCCGGGACACCCAAGAGACCCAGTACTTC.

As for this clonotype: Its ends do not fully match the called genes, so a read error is possible. The chain is built from TRBV7-8 and TRBJ1-2, with TRBD1 matching over 9 bases. The CDR3 runs to 15 residues. CDR1 SGHVS and CDR2 FQNEAQ come from the germline V gene. CDR3 in amino acids: CASSTRDRAKYGYTF. The CDR3 nucleotides are TGTGCCAGCAGCACCCGGGACAGGGCTAAATATGGCTACACCTTC.

This chain links TRBV9 with TRBJ2-7; TRBD2 matches 10 bases. The DNA end is more similar to TRBJ2-5, so the J call may be wrong. Germline CDR1 is SGDLS and CDR2 is YYNGEE. CDR3 size: 16 residues. CDR3 sequence (DNA): TGTGCCAGCAGCGTGGCTAGCGGGAGTACAAGAGAGACCCAGTACTTC. Protein product: CASSVASGSTRETQYF.

The chain couples TRBV27 to TRBJ2-7; D uncertain. CDR3 length: 14 residues. The V gene lost 6 bases and the J gene lost 0 bases, with 12 bases spanning the gap. CDR1 and CDR2 (germline): MNHEY, SMNVEV (reference sequence). CDR3 nucleotides: TGTGCCAGCAGCGCTATCGCCCACTCCTACGAGCAGTACTTC. This gives the protein CASSAIAHSYEQYF.

This clonotype was counted a single time. V is TRBV9 and J is TRBJ2-2; 8 bases align to TRBD2. The V segment lost 0 bases and the J segment 7 bases; nucleotides outside the gene matches: 8. The CDR3 consists of 16 residues. Germline lookup yields CDR1 SGDLS and CDR2 YYNGEE. The CDR3 sequence is CASSVVSGGYVGELFF. The CDR3 DNA reads as TGTGCCAGCAGCGTAGTCAGCGGGGGATATGTCGGGGAGCTGTTTTTT.

The chain combines TRBV7-3 with TRBJ2-3, with TRBD2 matching over 10 bases. This CDR3 has 17 amino acids. The trim removed 4 bases at V and 3 bases at J, leaving 10 bases unmatched. Germline V gene data show CDR1 as SGHTA and CDR2 as FQGTGA. The CDR3 spells CASSSSSPGLATDTQYF. Written as DNA, the CDR3 is TGTGCCAGCAGCTCCTCATCCCCGGGACTAGCGACAGATACGCAGTATTTT.

Only one count was recorded for this clonotype. A junction end diverges from the germline sequence, so it may reflect a read error. DNA of the CDR3: TGCGCCAGCAGTTCCAGTAGCGGTACTGAAGCTTTCTTT. It translates to CASSSSSGTEAFF. V gene TRBV12-3 or TRBV12-4 combines with J gene TRBJ1-1; D gene unclear. The CDR3 is 13 amino acids.

The chain couples TRBV21-1 to TRBJ2-3; TRBD1 is the table's D call, not checked against the DNA. TRBV21-1 constitutes a pseudogene. The CDR3 is 14 residues long. In DNA, the CDR3 is TGTGCCAGCAGCCCGGGGCCCCGCACAGATACGCAGTATTTT. Its protein product is CASSPGPRTDTQYF.

The V call is TRBV20-1, the J call TRBJ2-7, with 10 bases aligning to TRBD2. The trim removed 1 base at V and 5 bases at J, leaving 8 bases unmatched. The germline V gene encodes CDR1 DFQATT and CDR2 SNEGSKA (reference sequence). The CDR3 extends over 15 amino acids. The CDR3 spells CSARGPRLAGDEQYF. CDR3 bases: TGCAGTGCTAGAGGACCCCGGCTAGCGGGAGACGAGCAGTACTTC.

Comments on this clonotype: At one end, the junction sequence differs from germline, possibly due to a read error. The rearrangement uses TRBV28 and TRBJ2-1, with TRBD2 matching 7 bases. The CDR3 is 18 amino acids. Germline assignment: CDR1 MDHEN and CDR2 SYDVKM. The DNA for the CDR3 is TGTGCCAGCAGTTTAAGAGGGAGGGCTATGAGCTCCGACAATGAGCAGTTCTTC. This translates into CASSLRGRAMSSDNEQFF.

This clonotype has only one observation. This chain links TRBV27 with TRBJ1-5; D is uncertain. From germline, CDR1 is MNHEY and CDR2 SMNVEV (reference sequence). Deletions cut 4 bases from V and 5 bases from J, with 12 bases between. The CDR3 has 14 residues. For the CDR3, the DNA is TGTGCCAGCAGTTGGTCCCTCTACGATCAGCCCCAGCATTTT. Its translation is CASSWSLYDQPQHF.

V is TRBV28 and J is TRBJ2-1, with 10 bases fitting TRBD1. The germline V gene encodes CDR1 MDHEN and CDR2 SYDVKM. The CDR3 totals 17 residues. V lost 6 bases and J lost 0; bases outside the gene matches: 8. In DNA, the CDR3 is TGTGCCAGCAGACCTATGACAGGGGGCCTCTCCTACAATGAGCAGTTCTTC. This encodes CASRPMTGGLSYNEQFF.

The chain combines TRBV3-1 with TRBJ2-5; 7 nucleotides match TRBD2. V trimming: 3 bases; J trimming: 11 bases; junction bases outside the gene matches: 18. This CDR3 is 16 amino acids long. CDR1 and CDR2 from the germline V gene are LGHDT and YNNKEL (reference sequence). CDR3 loop: CASSQRGTNLYNEQYF. CDR3 DNA sequence: TGTGCCAGCAGCCAGCGGGGGACTAACCTTTACAATGAGCAGTACTTC.